Sequencing of this TCR beta chain was carried out in a study of blood T cells in healthy people across ages. This clonotype came up many times. The CDR3 consists of 15 residues. Germline V lookup: CDR1 SGHRS, CDR2 YFSETQ. Deletions cut 4 bases from V and 0 bases from J, with 8 bases between. A second PCR of about 7 to 12 cycles used a sample-barcoded 5' primer and a J-beta primer mix. TCRdb recomputed calls from the 5' RACE reads with MiXCR, one row per CDR3 protein. This table holds about 800,000 distinct CDR3 sequences, 20% to 25% found once. The same specimen was also included in a second study, on T cells of mothers and their children. Turning to that study: For each mother, over 9.5 million TCR beta CDR3 reads were obtained, and for each child, around 3.1 million.

This sequence joins TRBV5-1 and TRBJ2-6; D is unclear. The TCR was taken from a boy younger than 18 in good health. The sample consisted of blood. The CDR3 DNA follows: TGCGCCAGCAGCCTTATCTCCTCTGGGGCCAACGTCCTGACTTTC. Translation gives CASSLISSGANVLTF.